The present T cell receptor beta chain was sequenced within a study of post-analysis software for immune sequencing data (dated by TCRdb to the mid-2010s). As for the study more broadly: Disease courses on record covered relapsing-remitting, secondary progressive and progressive-relapsing multiple sclerosis, though some patients had no subtype annotation. The patient repertoires were set against eleven to twelve previously published healthy control repertoires from donors whose ages ranged from roughly 6 to 27 years. A subset of samples was prepared in parallel using single-end sample barcoding, then pooled and co-amplified after Illumina adapter ligation. The full study reports these points: Compared with controls, multiple sclerosis patients had significantly lower normalized Chao1 diversity, a finding suggesting substantial peripheral T-cell clonal expansion. The control group was slightly older than the multiple sclerosis patient group. When samples were clustered directly using the F measure, samples prepared in the same batch co-clustered strongly, which prompted a batch-effect correction. About 5 TRBV segments, including TRBV5-6, TRBV5-1 and TRBV20-1, were significantly more frequent in patients than controls.

As to this clonotype: The specificity of this receptor is unknown. Base qualities were left out, and no much larger clone turns up one base away.

CDR1 MDHEN and CDR2 SYDVKM were looked up in the germline V gene. The V end loses 5 bases and the J end loses 0 bases, and a stretch of 10 bases separates them. The CDR3 holds 14 amino acids from the cysteine to the phenylalanine. Only the CDR3 portion is preserved as DNA: 42 bases, with reading frame beginning at the first base. To demonstrate the VDJtools post-analysis software, the study profiled TCR beta repertoires from the peripheral blood of about a dozen young patients with multiple sclerosis. The multiple sclerosis patients were children and adolescents ranging in age from 6 to 15 years. The receptor library was made with PCR. The instrument given in TCRdb is Illumina HiSeq 2500. To reduce PCR and sequencing biases, unique molecular identifiers were incorporated into the TCR beta cDNA libraries. Some 500,000 cDNA molecules were obtained for every 1 to 10 million input T cells, so each molecule roughly corresponded to one T cell. Patient libraries were prepared and sequenced with the same protocol used for the earlier healthy control dataset. Samples belonging to the same batch were prepared together, multiplexed and sequenced on a shared HiSeq lane. In the authors' own workflow: MIGEC handled the raw barcoded reads, throwing out single-read molecular identifier groups before consensus assembly and CDR3 extraction. VDJtools was used for post-analysis of the clonotype tables, with diversity normalized by down-sampling every dataset to the smallest sample size. In repertoire overlap clustering, CDR3 amino acid sequences, but not nucleotide sequences, were matched to correct batch-related cross-sample contamination. TCRdb trimmed public reads at Q25 via fastp, called clones via MiXCR and kept in-frame beta chains. When rows share a CDR3 protein, they turn into one entry using the most common DNA and genes. The V and J calls here are based on TCRdb, not the publication. The sample data list about 150,000 distinct CDR3 sequences, and about 29% of these were observed just once. Roughly 1.6% of the sample comes from the top ten.

Rearrangement joined TRBV28 to TRBJ1-1, with no confidently assigned D gene. The TCR comes from a girl aged 5 to 17 with multiple sclerosis. The sequencing input was blood. In nucleotide form, the sequence is TGTGCCAGCAGTGTCAGCTACATGAACACTGAAGCTTTCTTT. Its translation reads: CASSVSYMNTEAFF.